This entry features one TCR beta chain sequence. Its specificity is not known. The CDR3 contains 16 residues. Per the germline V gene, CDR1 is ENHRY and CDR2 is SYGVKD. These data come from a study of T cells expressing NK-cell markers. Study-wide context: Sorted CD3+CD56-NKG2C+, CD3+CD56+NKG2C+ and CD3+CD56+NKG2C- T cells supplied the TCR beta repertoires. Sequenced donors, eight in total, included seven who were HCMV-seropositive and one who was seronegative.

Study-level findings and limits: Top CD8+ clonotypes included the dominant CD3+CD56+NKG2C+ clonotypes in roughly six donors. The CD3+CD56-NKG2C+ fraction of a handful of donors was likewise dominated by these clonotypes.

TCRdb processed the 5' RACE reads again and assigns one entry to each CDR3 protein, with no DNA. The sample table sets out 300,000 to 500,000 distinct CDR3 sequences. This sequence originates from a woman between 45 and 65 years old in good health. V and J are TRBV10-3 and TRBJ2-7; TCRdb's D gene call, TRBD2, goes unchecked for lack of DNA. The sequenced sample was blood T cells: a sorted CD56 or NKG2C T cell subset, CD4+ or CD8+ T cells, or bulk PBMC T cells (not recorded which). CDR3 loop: CAISEGPSGRIDEQYF.